Each of the 12 T cell receptor beta chains below was sequenced from the same sample in a study of cytomegalovirus exposure and HLA in healthy donors. Researchers ran the PCR with 60 Vbeta and 13 Jbeta primers. Some clones are missing from TCRdb's copy, which holds only in-frame ones; the method was immunoSEQ multiplex PCR. Here the sample spans fewer than 120,000 clones, around 78% being singletons. Source material: PBMCs. The receptors shown here come from a woman between 25 and 40 years old in good health and CMV-seronegative.

This clone was recorded a few times. The chain combines TRBV9 with TRBJ1-1, with 7 bases identical to TRBD1. V was pared by 4 bases and J by 4 bases, with 13 bases of the junction left unmatched. The length of the CDR3 is 16 residues. CDR1 and CDR2 (germline): SGDLS, YYNGEE. The CDR3 reads CASSPKVGGEATEAFF. The CDR3 DNA follows: TGTGCCAGCAGCCCAAAGGTAGGGGGCGAGGCCACTGAAGCTTTCTTT.

This chain uses TRBV6-5 with TRBJ2-5; TRBD1 aligns across 11 bases. J lost 4 bases, V lost 6 bases, and 4 bases had no gene match. This CDR3 is 14 amino acids long. Germline V gene data show CDR1 as MNHEY and CDR2 as SVGAGI. For the CDR3, the DNA is TGTGCCAGCAGAGAGGACAGGGGGCTAGAGACCCAGTACTTC. Translating gives CASREDRGLETQYF.

The chain combines TRBV5-1 with TRBJ2-7; 8 bases map to TRBD1. V dropped 5 bases and J dropped 6; count of bases not matched to a gene: 19. CDR1 and CDR2 from the germline V gene are SGHRS and YFSETQ. This CDR3 spans 17 amino acids. The DNA of the CDR3 is TGCGCCAGCAGAACCTCACCGCAGGGGGCTCAGACTAGCGAGCAGTACTTC. Encoded protein: CASRTSPQGAQTSEQYF.

This chain connects TRBV9 to TRBJ1-2, with D tentatively TRBD1 (5 bases). From germline, CDR1 is SGDLS and CDR2 YYNGEE. The CDR3 contains 15 residues. V lost 0 bases and J lost 8, with 17 bases in between. The CDR3 nucleotides are TGTGCCAGCAGCGTAGAGGTGACAAGGGGAAGAGGCTACACCTTC. It yields the protein CASSVEVTRGRGYTF.

V gene TRBV7-2 combines with J gene TRBJ2-7; weak D call: TRBD1 (6 bases). Germline V gives CDR1 SGHTA, CDR2 FQGNSA. This CDR3 contains 13 residues. Trimming left V 3 bases short and J 6 bases short, with 12 bases between. This CDR3 is CASSFYRESEQYF. The DNA for the CDR3 is TGTGCCAGCAGCTTCTACAGGGAGAGCGAGCAGTACTTC.

The chain employs TRBV30 and TRBJ2-7; D unclear. The germline gives CDR1 GTSNPN, CDR2 SVGIG (reference sequence). The CDR3 has 15 amino acids. The germline V and J ends were trimmed by 4 bases and 3 bases, with 19 bases remaining between them. As DNA, the CDR3 is TGTGCCTGGACAGGTGGTGACACAAGATTCTACGAGCAGTACTTC. This codes for CAWTGGDTRFYEQYF.

J is TRBJ1-4 and V is TRBV6-1; perhaps TRBD1 as D (5 bases). CDR1 and CDR2 (germline): MNHNS, SASEGT. Between the trimmed V and J ends, which lost 4 bases and 8 bases, there was a span of 11 bases. The length of the CDR3 is 13 residues. For the CDR3, the DNA is TGTGCCAGCAGTGGGGGGGTCCGGGAAAAACTGTTTTTT. Amino acid sequence: CASSGGVREKLFF.

The J gene is TRBJ1-4, the V gene TRBV4-3, with 9 bases identical to TRBD1. Unmatched junction bases numbered 4, after V lost 3 bases and J lost 5 bases. The CDR3 is 15 residues long. Germline loops: CDR1 LGHNA, CDR2 YSLEER. In DNA, the CDR3 is TGCGCCAGCAGCCATCCGGGACAGGGCAATGAAAAACTGTTTTTT. Translated: CASSHPGQGNEKLFF.

The chain couples TRBV5-1 to TRBJ1-1; 8 bases agree with TRBD1. Trimming at V came to 4 bases and at J to 4 bases, leaving 6 bases not matched to a gene. Germline V CDR1 and CDR2: SGHRS, YFSETQ. The CDR3 loop spans 14 amino acids. The CDR3 DNA is TGCGCCAGCAGCCGTGGACAGGGTCGCACTGAAGCTTTCTTT. It yields the protein CASSRGQGRTEAFF.

The chain employs TRBV29-1 and TRBJ2-1; perhaps TRBD1 as D (5 bases). CDR1 SQVTM and CDR2 ANQGSEA come from the germline V gene. V was cut by 6 bases and J by 0 bases, with 12 bases left in between. The CDR3 covers 14 residues. CDR3 in amino acids: CSVPVTASYNEQFF. DNA for the CDR3: TGCAGCGTCCCGGTGACAGCCTCCTACAATGAGCAGTTCTTC.

This clone was seen just once. This chain connects TRBV4-3 to TRBJ2-3; 8 nucleotides match TRBD2. Germline V gene lookup returns CDR1 LGHNA and CDR2 YSLEER. This CDR3 contains 16 residues. J was trimmed by 1 base and V by 0 bases; bases with no gene match: 3. CDR3 nucleotide sequence: TGCGCCAGCAGCCAAGATACGGGGGGGGGCACAGATACGCAGTATTTT. Translating it yields CASSQDTGGGTDTQYF.

The J gene is TRBJ2-7, the V gene TRBV6-6; D not certain. V lost 0 bases and J 0 bases, leaving 12 bases between the germline ends. Per germline, CDR1 MNHNY and CDR2 SVGAGI (reference sequence). The CDR3 length is 16 residues. For the CDR3, the DNA is TGTGCCAGCAGTTACTCGGTGTCAGGTAGCTCCTACGAGCAGTACTTC. It codes for CASSYSVSGSSYEQYF.